These 7 T cell receptor beta chains came from one sample sequenced in a study of molecular identifiers for immune sequencing clone quantification. TCRdb analysed the PCR reads with MiXCR anew, one entry per CDR3 protein. Of more than 550,000 distinct CDR3 sequences listed, about 25% are singletons. Sequenced material: naive CD8+ T cells from blood, with Jurkat cell RNA spiked in. As for subset: FACS-sorted CD8+CD4-CCR7+CD45RA+ naive T cells. These receptors came from a human donor in good health. Some libraries in this study had Jurkat cell RNA spiked in.

This clonotype was recorded many times. Since the CDR3 does not end with the conserved phenylalanine or tryptophan, this likely comes from a read error. The DNA is left out, because the CDR3 cannot be placed on it with certainty; the CDR3 is given as TCRdb lists it. V gene TRBV2 combines with J gene TRBJ1-5; no check of the table's D call, TRBD1, against the DNA was made. The CDR3 comprises 12 residues, both ends counted. Germline CDR1 reads SNHLY; CDR2 reads FYNNEI. This CDR3 reads CASSDVQGDLYG.

Comment on this clonotype: The junction and the germline gene differ at one end; a read error may be behind it. The V gene is TRBV28, the J gene TRBJ2-7; D is ambiguous. Germline assignment: CDR1 MDHEN and CDR2 SYDVKM. The CDR3 runs 13 residues. DNA for the CDR3: TGTGCCAGCAGCCCGCCCTACAATTACGCGCAGTACTTC. Translating gives CASSPPYNYAQYF.

Ten or more counts support this clonotype. The chain employs TRBV19 and TRBJ2-3; 10 bases agree with TRBD1. CDR1 is LNHDA and CDR2 is SQIVND in the germline V gene (reference sequence). The CDR3 consists of 14 residues. The J segment lost 5 bases and the V segment lost 6 bases, leaving 5 bases of the junction unmatched. This CDR3 is CASSPGTGEDTQYF. As DNA, the CDR3 is TGTGCCAGTAGCCCTGGGACAGGGGAAGATACGCAGTATTTT.

This clonotype showed up many times. DNA for the CDR3: TGTGCCAGCAGTTACCTATCCCGAGAAGTGGATACGCAGTATTTT. Its translation: CASSYLSREVDTQYF. The chain employs TRBV6-6 and TRBJ2-3, with D unclear. This CDR3 is 15 amino acids long. The germline gives CDR1 MNHNY, CDR2 SVGAGI (reference sequence). Trimming removed 2 bases from V and 6 bases from J, with 15 bases in between.

This clonotype was seen many times. The chain couples TRBV4-2 to TRBJ1-1; D gene uncertain. V was trimmed by 0 bases and J by 3 bases, leaving 11 bases between them. The CDR3 contains 15 residues. The V gene's germline CDR1 is LGHNA and CDR2 YNFKEQ. The CDR3 nucleotides are TGTGCCAGCAGCCAAGATGAGGGCTCTGACACTGAAGCTTTCTTT. This encodes CASSQDEGSDTEAFF.

Regarding this clonotype: A single base separates this from a much larger clone, so it may be a read error. CDR3 amino acids: CASRRQGDTEALF. The CDR3 DNA sequence: TGTGCCAGCAGACGACAGGGAGATACTGAAGCTCTCTTT. The V call is TRBV27, the J call TRBJ1-1, with 7 nucleotides matching TRBD1. This CDR3 has 13 residues. Germline assignment: CDR1 MNHEY and CDR2 SMNVEV (reference sequence).

This clonotype came up many times. The CDR3 coding sequence is TGTGCCAGCAGTTACGGAGTGGGGAGGGACGAGCAGTACTTC. Its translation is CASSYGVGRDEQYF. V and J are TRBV6-5 and TRBJ2-7, with TRBD2 matching over 7 bases. Germline V gene data show CDR1 as MNHEY and CDR2 as SVGAGI. CDR3 length: 14 residues. V was pared by 2 bases and J by 5 bases, with 6 bases of the junction left unmatched.